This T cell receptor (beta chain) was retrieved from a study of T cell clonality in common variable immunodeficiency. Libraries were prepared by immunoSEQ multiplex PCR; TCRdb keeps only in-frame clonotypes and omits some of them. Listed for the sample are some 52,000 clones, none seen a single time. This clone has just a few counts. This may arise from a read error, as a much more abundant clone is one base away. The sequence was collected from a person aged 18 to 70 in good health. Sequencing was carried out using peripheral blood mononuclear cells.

The CDR3 sequence: CASSPTATNEKLFF. Incomplete CDR3 DNA: TGTGCCAGCAGCCCGACAGCAACTAATGAAAAG. The chain combines TRBV7-2 with TRBJ2-2; D is perhaps TRBD1 (5 bases). Read coverage stops 3 residues before the CDR3 terminus; the germline J gene supplies the remainder. The CDR3 loop spans 14 amino acids. Germline CDR1 and CDR2: SGHTA and FQGNSA.